Following are 29 T cell receptor beta chains from one sample sequenced in a study of CD8 T cells in Susac syndrome. It was with random hexamers that roughly 0.45 to 1 ug RNA was reverse transcribed. TCRdb redid the calling of the immunoSEQ multiplex PCR reads with MiXCR, one entry per CDR3 protein. The repertoire holds more than 130,000 distinct CDR3 sequences, with around 94% as singletons. The sample taken for sequencing was CD8+ T cells from PBMCs. These receptors all come from a human donor in good health.

As DNA, the CDR3 is TGTGCCAGCAGCTTGTGGGAGCGGGAGTTCGAGCAGTACTTC. This codes for CASSLWEREFEQYF. The chain recombines TRBV5-4 with TRBJ2-7; TRBD2 agrees at 8 bases. The V segment lost 1 base and the J segment 6 bases; nucleotides outside the gene matches: 6. Germline CDR1 is SGHNT and CDR2 is YYREEE (reference sequence). This CDR3 contains 14 residues.

V usage is TRBV27 and J usage is TRBJ2-7, with D perhaps given as TRBD1 or TRBD2 (5 bases each). Germline CDR1 reads MNHEY; CDR2 reads SMNVEV (reference sequence). V was pared by 3 bases and J by 3 bases, with 12 bases between. The CDR3 extends over 14 amino acids. The CDR3 DNA follows: TGTGCCAGCAGTTTCGAGGGGAGTAGCTACGAGCAGTACTTC. It encodes CASSFEGSSYEQYF.

V usage is TRBV2 and J usage is TRBJ2-3; a weak D match, TRBD2 (6 bases). The germline CDR1 and CDR2 sequences are SNHLY and FYNNEI. V was clipped by 3 bases and J by 2 bases, with 12 bases between them. This CDR3 has 15 residues. CDR3 region: CASSDWGLLTDTQYF. The CDR3 nucleotides read TGTGCCAGCAGTGACTGGGGACTGCTCACAGATACGCAGTATTTT.

This chain links TRBV20-1 with TRBJ1-1; no clear D gene. In germline, CDR1 is DFQATT, CDR2 SNEGSKA (reference sequence). The CDR3 has 11 amino acids. DNA for the CDR3: TGCACCCTTAGAGGTGACACTGAAGCTTTCTTT. This codes for CTLRGDTEAFF.

The V call is TRBV20-1, the J call TRBJ1-2, with D unclear. Trimming stripped 0 bases from V and 1 base from J, with 9 bases between. The CDR3 extends over 14 amino acids. Germline V gives CDR1 DFQATT, CDR2 SNEGSKA (reference sequence). The CDR3 bases are TGCAGTGCTAGAGATTCGGCAGATAACTATGGCTACACCTTC. This translates into CSARDSADNYGYTF.

This chain connects TRBV30 to TRBJ2-1; possibly TRBD2 for D (6 bases). The V gene lost 0 bases and the J gene lost 9 bases, with 9 bases spanning the gap. The CDR3 consists of 12 residues. The V gene's germline CDR1 is GTSNPN and CDR2 SVGIG (reference sequence). The CDR3 nucleotides are TGTGCCTGGAGTGTTCGGGGAGGTGAGCAGTTCTTC. Protein sequence: CAWSVRGGEQFF.

V gene TRBV27 combines with J gene TRBJ2-3; TRBD2 is a possible D gene (6 bases). This CDR3 comprises 14 residues. Looked up from germline, CDR1 is MNHEY and CDR2 is SMNVEV (reference sequence). V lost 3 bases, J lost 6 bases, and 13 bases lay in between. Here the CDR3 DNA reads TGTGCCAGCAGTTTTACGGGAGCAGGGGATACGCAGTATTTT. This translates into CASSFTGAGDTQYF.

This clonotype was seen a single time. V and J are TRBV12-3 or TRBV12-4 and TRBJ2-7; perhaps D is TRBD1 or TRBD2 (5 bases each). The CDR3 totals 15 residues. V was clipped by 5 bases and J by 3 bases, with 17 bases between them. As DNA, the CDR3 is TGTGCCAGCAGTCCCGGGACCGCGCCCCACTACGAGCAGTACTTC. Translated: CASSPGTAPHYEQYF.

The chain joins TRBV4-3 to TRBJ1-2; D remains unclear. There are 15 residues in the CDR3. Trimming removed 4 bases at V and 6 bases at J, with 18 bases between. In germline, CDR1 is LGHNA, CDR2 YSLEER. DNA of the CDR3: TGCGCCAGCAGCCCCAAAGGACGGGAATCCGATGGCTACACCTTC. It codes for CASSPKGRESDGYTF.

This clonotype appeared once. The DNA is left out, because the CDR3 cannot be placed on it with certainty; the CDR3 is given as TCRdb lists it. This sequence joins TRBV27 and TRBJ1-5; the table's TRBD1 call for D was not verified on the DNA. The CDR3 region is 14 residues in length, termini included. CDR1 and CDR2 (germline): MNHEY, SMNVEV (reference sequence). The CDR3 reads CASRVGSGSQPQQF.

V usage is TRBV6-4 and J usage is TRBJ2-7, with 10 bases fitting TRBD2. CDR1 is MRHNA and CDR2 is SNTAGT in the germline V gene. With V trimmed by 10 bases and J by 3 bases, 21 bases remained unmatched. The CDR3 has 18 residues. The CDR3 loop is CAIHLAGVTPIPFYEQYF. CDR3 nucleotide sequence: TGTGCCATACATCTAGCGGGAGTAACCCCTATCCCCTTCTACGAGCAGTACTTC.

This rearrangement joins TRBV4-2 to TRBJ2-7; TRBD2 might be the D (5 bases). Germline V gives CDR1 LGHNA, CDR2 YNFKEQ. There are 15 residues in the CDR3. Trimming pared 0 bases from V and 3 bases from J, leaving 12 bases between. The CDR3 nucleotides read TGTGCCAGCAGCCAAGATCCAGGAGGCAGCTACGAGCAGTACTTC. The encoded protein is CASSQDPGGSYEQYF.

This clonotype showed up just once. V is TRBV19 and J is TRBJ1-2, with 8 bases matching TRBD1. Germline V CDR1 and CDR2: LNHDA, SQIVND (reference sequence). The CDR3 extends over 15 amino acids. The V gene end was trimmed by 4 bases and the J gene end by 0 bases; junction bases not matched to a gene: 4. The CDR3 coding sequence is TGTGCCAGTAGTAAATGGGACAGGCCTAACTATGGCTACACCTTC. It is translated as CASSKWDRPNYGYTF.

This clonotype was seen a few times. The chain is built from TRBV6-5 and TRBJ1-1; D is ambiguous. The CDR3 runs 13 residues. The germline V gene encodes CDR1 MNHEY and CDR2 SVGAGI. V was trimmed by 2 bases and J by 3 bases, leaving 7 bases between them. The CDR3: CASSYGQYTEAFF. In DNA form, the CDR3 reads TGTGCCAGCAGTTACGGCCAGTACACTGAAGCTTTCTTT.

This chain joins TRBV28 and TRBJ2-7; D not resolved. Deletions cut 2 bases from V and 2 bases from J, with 7 bases between. The CDR3 length is 13 residues. The germline V gene has CDR1 MDHEN and CDR2 SYDVKM. This chain's CDR3 is CASSLLPAYEQYF. In DNA form, the CDR3 reads TGTGCCAGCAGTTTACTCCCCGCCTACGAGCAGTACTTC.

This chain links TRBV25-1 with TRBJ1-5; D uncertain. Deletions cut 5 bases from V and 3 bases from J, with 20 bases between. The CDR3 contains 17 residues. Germline V gene lookup returns CDR1 MGHDK and CDR2 SYGVNS. CDR3 loop: CASSQTLRRGVNQPQHF. The CDR3 nucleotides read TGTGCCAGCAGTCAGACTTTAAGGCGCGGGGTCAATCAGCCCCAGCATTTT.

The chain links TRBV20-1 to TRBJ2-7; a possible D gene is TRBD2 (5 bases). The CDR3 is 14 amino acids. Per the germline V gene, CDR1 is DFQATT and CDR2 is SNEGSKA (reference sequence). V was pared by 6 bases and J by 0 bases, with 15 bases between. The CDR3 reads CSAQSGDHSYEQYF. The CDR3 bases are TGCAGTGCCCAGAGCGGAGACCACTCCTACGAGCAGTACTTC.

The chain couples TRBV13 to TRBJ1-1; D call uncertain. The germline V gene encodes CDR1 PRHDT and CDR2 FYEKMQ (reference sequence). Trimming removed 4 bases at V and 8 bases at J, with 8 bases between. This CDR3 comprises 11 residues. CDR3 protein: CASSSELEAFF. CDR3 nucleotide sequence: TGTGCCAGCAGCTCTGAGCTCGAAGCTTTCTTT.

For the CDR3, the DNA is TGCGCCAGCAGCCAGGTACTACAGGGGATCGAGGATACGCAGTATTTT. It is translated as CASSQVLQGIEDTQYF. The chain recombines TRBV4-3 with TRBJ2-3; 7 positions match TRBD1. Trimming cost V 3 bases and J 6 bases; bases outside gene matches: 12. The CDR3 runs 16 residues. Germline V gene sequence: CDR1 LGHNA, CDR2 YSLEER.

The CDR3 sequence: CSANRGGTPVYEQYF. CDR3 nucleotide sequence: TGCAGTGCCAACCGTGGTGGGACACCCGTATACGAGCAGTACTTC. This sequence joins TRBV20-1 and TRBJ2-7; tentatively, D is TRBD1 (6 bases). V was clipped by 6 bases and J by 4 bases, with 22 bases between them. The CDR3 consists of 15 residues. Germline V gene data show CDR1 as DFQATT and CDR2 as SNEGSKA (reference sequence).

V usage is TRBV13 and J usage is TRBJ2-7, with 9 bases identical to TRBD1. V trimming: 4 bases; J trimming: 4 bases; junction bases outside the gene matches: 8. The CDR3 length is 15 residues. The germline V gene has CDR1 PRHDT and CDR2 FYEKMQ (reference sequence). The CDR3 sequence: CASSSPGTGNYEQYF. CDR3 DNA: TGTGCCAGCAGCTCACCCGGGACAGGGAATTACGAGCAGTACTTC.

The chain is built from TRBV9 and TRBJ1-2, with a tentative D call TRBD1 (6 bases). Germline V gives CDR1 SGDLS, CDR2 YYNGEE. This CDR3 spans 15 amino acids. V lost 4 bases, J lost 2 bases, and 15 bases lay in between. The CDR3 here is CASSLGDRFNYGYTF. Here the CDR3 DNA reads TGTGCCAGCAGCCTTGGAGACAGGTTCAACTATGGCTACACCTTC.

The chain links TRBV4-2 to TRBJ1-1; D is undetermined. CDR3 length: 13 amino acids. Germline loops: CDR1 LGHNA, CDR2 YNFKEQ. V was trimmed by 4 bases and J by 2 bases, leaving 8 bases between them. The CDR3, as DNA: TGTGCCAGCAGCCCTCCGGGAAACACTGAAGCTTTCTTT. This translates into CASSPPGNTEAFF.

CDR3 DNA sequence: TGCGCCAGCAGCTTCGCGGGGGGTGAGCAGTTCTTC. This sequence encodes CASSFAGGEQFF. This chain joins TRBV5-1 and TRBJ2-1, with 8 positions matching TRBD2. V was clipped by 2 bases and J by 9 bases; unmatched bases: 1. Germline V lookup: CDR1 SGHRS, CDR2 YFSETQ. CDR3 size: 12 residues.

The rearrangement joins TRBV7-6 to TRBJ2-7, with D maybe TRBD1 (5 bases). The CDR3 has 15 residues. Germline V gives CDR1 SGHVS, CDR2 FNYEAQ. V was cut by 6 bases and J by 7 bases, with 22 bases left in between. The CDR3 is CASSYRPGYLGEQYF. The CDR3 nucleotides are TGTGCCAGCAGTTACCGGCCAGGGTACCTAGGGGAGCAGTACTTC.

This rearrangement joins TRBV7-3 to TRBJ2-1; weak D call: TRBD2 (6 bases). Deletions cut 2 bases from V and 2 bases from J, with 10 bases between. Germline-derived CDR1 and CDR2 are SGHTA and FQGTGA. The CDR3 has 15 amino acids. CDR3 sequence: CASSLASATYNEQFF. DNA of the CDR3: TGTGCCAGCAGCTTAGCTAGCGCGACCTACAATGAGCAGTTCTTC.

This clonotype has just one count. The V call is TRBV5-1, the J call TRBJ2-1; unclear D gene. V was pared by 4 bases and J by 1 base, with 9 bases between. Germline CDR1 and CDR2: SGHRS and YFSETQ. The CDR3 is 14 amino acids. CDR3 DNA sequence: TGCGCCAGCAGCCCTTGGGCGTCCTACAATGAGCAGTTCTTC. Residues: CASSPWASYNEQFF. Complete variable domain (other parts from reference TRBV5-1 and TRBJ2-1): KAGVTQTPRYLIKTRGQQVTLSCSPISGHRSVSWYQQTPGQGLQFLFEYFSETQRNKGNFPGRFSGRQFSNSRSEMNVSTLELGDSALYLCASSPWASYNEQFFGPGTRLTVL.

This clonotype came up once. V and J are TRBV15 and TRBJ1-1, with 10 nucleotides matching TRBD1. Trimming cost V 3 bases and J 3 bases; bases outside gene matches: 4. Germline V gives CDR1 LNHNV, CDR2 YYDKDF (reference sequence). CDR3 length: 15 residues. The CDR3 spells CATSRGTGVDTEAFF. The CDR3, as DNA: TGTGCCACCAGCAGGGGGACAGGGGTGGACACTGAAGCTTTCTTT.

This clonotype was counted a few times. The J gene is TRBJ2-7, the V gene TRBV6-1, with D unclear. The V gene lost 5 bases and the J gene lost 5 bases, with 13 bases spanning the gap. Germline V gene sequence: CDR1 MNHNS, CDR2 SASEGT. The CDR3 has 13 amino acids. CDR3 loop: CASSTAPLHEQYF. The DNA for the CDR3 is TGTGCCAGCAGTACCGCCCCCCTCCACGAGCAGTACTTC.